The rows below give T cell receptor beta chains drawn from one sample of a study of T cells in Graves' hyperthyroidism and ophthalmopathy. One entry per CDR3 protein results from TCRdb running MiXCR on the multiplex PCR reads. The sample has roughly 720,000 distinct CDR3 sequences, roughly 17% seen once. The sequenced sample was blood. Receptors originate from a man aged 50-59 years with Graves' hyperthyroidism. CDR3s include the opening cysteine and the closing phenylalanine or tryptophan. A D gene is named only where the DNA matches it firmly. Rows may omit the clone size; those that give it use once, few, many or a size class.

D gene	V gene	J gene	clone size	CDR3 protein	CDR3 DNA
-	TRBV3-1	TRBJ1-2	many	CASSQTGRWDYGYTF	TGTGCCAGCAGCCAGACCGGACGCTGGGATTATGGCTACACCTTC
TRBD2	TRBV2	TRBJ2-1	many	CASSDELAGYNEQFF	TGTGCCAGCAGTGACGAACTAGCGGGCTACAATGAGCAGTTCTTC
-	TRBV30	TRBJ2-5	-	CAWSAFGGRTQYF	TGTGCCTGGAGTGCCTTCGGGGGACGGACCCAGTACTTC
TRBD1	TRBV28	TRBJ2-7	many	CASSFSPGQGSYEQYF	TGTGCCAGCAGTTTCTCACCGGGACAGGGCTCCTACGAGCAGTACTTC
-	TRBV28	TRBJ1-5	-	CASSLWANQPQHF	TGTGCCAGCAGTTTATGGGCGAATCAGCCCCAGCATTTT
-	TRBV29-1	TRBJ2-7	-	CSVDRAGEDAQYF	TGCAGCGTTGATAGGGCAGGGGAGGACGCGCAGTACTTC
-	TRBV7-2	TRBJ2-5	many	CASSQRQGRRETQYF	TGTGCCAGCAGTCAAAGGCAGGGGCGAAGGGAGACCCAGTACTTC
-	TRBV2	TRBJ2-6	many	CASRPRAGANVLTF	TGTGCCAGCAGACCCAGGGCTGGGGCCAACGTCCTGACTTTC
TRBD1	TRBV28	TRBJ1-2	once	CASSLSTGGAGNYGYTF	TGTGCCAGCAGTTTATCGACAGGGGGCGCAGGGAACTATGGCTACACCTTC
TRBD2	TRBV28	TRBJ2-1	many	CASSSPSGLYNEQFF	TGTGCCAGCAGTTCGCCTAGCGGGTTGTACAATGAGCAGTTCTTC
TRBD1	TRBV18	TRBJ2-7	-	CASSPGGQGVYEQYF	TGTGCCAGCTCACCAGGGGGACAGGGGGTCTACGAGCAGTACTTC
TRBD2	TRBV19	TRBJ2-7	-	CASSPLAGVSEQYF	TGTGCCAGTAGTCCACTAGCGGGAGTCTCCGAGCAGTACTTC
-	TRBV20-1	TRBJ1-2	few	CSAHGPGEYYGYTF	TGCAGTGCCCACGGGCCTGGGGAGTACTATGGCTACACCTTC
-	TRBV11-3	TRBJ2-1	-	CASSLGFQGSPNNEQFF	TGTGCCAGCAGCTTAGGATTTCAGGGATCCCCAAACAATGAGCAGTTCTTC
-	TRBV3-1	TRBJ2-7	many	CASSQVDQAYEQYF	TGTGCCAGCAGCCAAGTTGATCAGGCCTACGAGCAGTACTTC
-	TRBV27	TRBJ1-2	-	CASSAGDTNYGYTF	TGTGCCAGCAGTGCAGGGGATACTAACTATGGCTACACCTTC
TRBD2	TRBV20-1	TRBJ2-1	few	CSAQNVLLAVNEQFF	TGCAGTGCTCAAAATGTTCTCCTAGCGGTCAATGAGCAGTTCTTC
-	TRBV28	TRBJ1-4	few	CASRPGPTEKLFF	TGTGCCAGCAGACCGGGGCCCACTGAAAAACTGTTTTTT
-	TRBV5-1	TRBJ2-3	-	CASSSEHTQYF	TGCGCCAGCAGCTCCGAGCATACGCAGTATTTT
-	TRBV30	TRBJ1-5	many	CAWSRVNSNQPQHF	TGTGCCTGGAGTAGAGTGAATAGCAATCAGCCCCAGCATTTT
-	TRBV28	TRBJ2-5	many	CASTSRQVIGTQYF	TGTGCCAGCACGAGCCGACAGGTCATTGGGACCCAGTACTTC
-	TRBV28	TRBJ2-7	many	CASSLTRGGYEQYF	TGTGCCAGCAGTCTCACTAGGGGAGGCTACGAGCAGTACTTC
-	TRBV10-3	TRBJ1-2	many	CAIEGDYGYTF	TGTGCCATCGAAGGAGACTATGGCTACACCTTC
-	TRBV11-2	TRBJ1-1	-	CASSLALAVSEAFF	TGTGCCAGCAGCTTAGCTTTGGCCGTCTCTGAAGCTTTCTTT
-	TRBV10-1	TRBJ2-7	many	CASSERVSYEQYF	TGCGCCAGCAGTGAGCGCGTATCCTACGAGCAGTACTTC
-	TRBV3-1	TRBJ1-1	many	CASSQAGPRTEAFF	TGTGCCAGCAGCCAAGCAGGACCCCGGACTGAAGCTTTCTTT
TRBD2	TRBV5-1	TRBJ2-2	few	CASSRREVNTGELFF	TGCGCCAGCAGTCGCCGGGAGGTTAACACCGGGGAGCTGTTTTTT
TRBD1	TRBV6-1	TRBJ1-2	many	CASSDGTVYGYTF	TGTGCCAGCAGTGACGGGACAGTCTATGGCTACACCTTC
TRBD2	TRBV11-2	TRBJ2-1	many	CASSLNLGGEGHNEQFF	TGTGCCAGCAGCTTAAACCTCGGAGGGGAGGGCCACAATGAGCAGTTCTTC
-	TRBV12-5	TRBJ1-1	many	CASVGRLNTEAFF	TGTGCTAGTGTAGGGCGACTGAACACTGAAGCTTTCTTT
TRBD1	TRBV28	TRBJ1-2	-	CAIRDRVNYGYTF	TGTGCCATCCGGGACAGGGTAAACTATGGCTACACCTTC
-	TRBV28	TRBJ1-5	many	CASKVSNQPQHF	TGTGCCAGCAAGGTCAGCAATCAGCCCCAGCATTTT
TRBD2	TRBV24-1	TRBJ2-2	many	CATSDLEAGAHTGELFF	TGTGCCACCAGTGATTTAGAAGCGGGGGCTCACACCGGGGAGCTGTTTTTT
TRBD2	TRBV2	TRBJ2-7	many	CASNPTSVHEQYF	TGTGCCAGCAACCCGACTAGCGTCCACGAGCAGTACTTC
TRBD2	TRBV14	TRBJ2-7	many	CASSQGAGLAGANSYEQYF	TGTGCCAGCAGCCAAGGGGCGGGACTAGCGGGAGCAAACTCCTACGAGCAGTACTTC
-	TRBV27	TRBJ2-7	many	CASSAITGSYLTYEQYF	TGTGCCAGCAGCGCTATTACAGGGTCTTATTTGACCTACGAGCAGTACTTC
TRBD2	TRBV5-1	TRBJ2-5	-	CASSGGAGGPQETQYF	TGCGCCAGCAGCGGCGGAGCGGGAGGGCCCCAAGAGACCCAGTACTTC
TRBD2	TRBV28	TRBJ2-7	many	CASSIPTSSDEQYF	TGTGCCAGCAGTATTCCGACTAGCTCCGACGAGCAGTACTTC